The following is a TCR beta chain sequence with its context. Per the original data handling: Amplified reference gene primers provided the basis for estimating nucleated cell counts. TCRdb's table, derived via immunoSEQ multiplex PCR, lists solely in-frame clones and lacks some. V, J and clone size were drawn from that table, and D and trimming were deduced from the DNA. The sample consists of a few hundred thousand clones, 90% of them appearing once. The sample comes from a study of blood T cell repertoires in COVID-19. Study summary: Samples representing acute and convalescent COVID-19 were sourced from the United States, Italy and Spain. From T cells, B-cell-depleted T cells, or PBMCs came the material, which was cDNA or gDNA.

The Seattle patients, enrolled during active infection, were followed longitudinally. The V segment lost 0 bases and the J segment 4 bases; nucleotides outside the gene matches: 7. The CDR3 runs 17 residues. The receptor was isolated from a woman aged 40 to 50 with COVID-19, enrolled during active disease. The rearrangement uses TRBV23-1 and TRBJ1-3, with TRBD1 matching 9 bases. TRBV23-1 is designated an ORF whose function remains uncertain. The sequenced material came from peripheral blood. Written as DNA, the CDR3 is TGCGCCAGCAGTCAATCCCCGGACAGGGGTTACGGAAACACCATATATTTT. The encoded protein is CASSQSPDRGYGNTIYF.